This T cell receptor (beta chain) was sequenced in a study of blood T cell repertoires in COVID-19. Turning to the study itself: Italy, Spain and the United States were the sources of the convalescent and acute COVID-19 samples. The analysed material was cDNA or gDNA that came from T cells, B-cell-depleted T cells, or PBMCs.

Per the original methods: By means of reference gene primer amplification, nucleated cell counts were estimated. Some clones are missing from TCRdb's copy, which holds only in-frame ones; the method was immunoSEQ multiplex PCR. Clone size and V and J calls were adopted from that table, with D and trimming inferred from the DNA. The sample has 88,000 or so clones, about 86% seen once. The germline V gene encodes CDR1 SGDLS and CDR2 YYNGEE. CDR3 length: 18 residues. Unmatched junction bases numbered 3, after V lost 0 bases and J lost 0 bases. The sequenced material came from peripheral blood. V is TRBV9 and J is TRBJ2-6; 10 bases agree with TRBD2. This clonotype was obtained from a man between 60 and 75 years old with acute or convalescent COVID-19. The CDR3 DNA reads TGTGCCAGCAGCGTAGTAGCGGGAGGAACCTCTGGGGCCAACGTCCTGACTTTC. It yields the protein CASSVVAGGTSGANVLTF.